This record covers a single T cell receptor (beta chain). This clonotype was seen a handful of times. Its cognate antigen has yet to be identified. The input lacks base qualities; no much larger clone sits a single base away. The data derive from a study of identical twins listed by TCRdb under 2016. At the level of the whole study: TCR alpha and beta repertoires from monozygotic twins, unrelated adults of various ages and cord blood were deep-sequenced to test whether fetal clonotypes persist. To rule out contamination, replicate twin experiments were performed at different times with different library preparation protocols. Results and caveats for the whole study, not just this receptor: Invariant T cells such as MAIT and iNKT could partly confound zero-insertion analyses, although diverse VJ usage argued against such confounding for most clonotypes. Because the same donors could not be followed over many years, the conclusions depended on cross-sectional statistical analysis. Out-of-frame TCR alpha sequences shared between twins showed an excess of low generation-probability sequences compared with coincidental sharing between unrelated individuals. A weaker excess of twin sharing was found in beta out-of-frame sequences because the signal-to-noise ratio was lowered by fewer shared sequences. Out-of-frame TCR alpha sharing in monozygotic twins was systematically underestimated by recombination models, whereas sharing between unrelated individuals was in agreement with the recombination models. Fewer insertions were carried by abundant cord blood beta clonotypes; a weaker similar trend was observed in young adult naive repertoires, while no such trend was observed in memory repertoires.

All donors were healthy Caucasians. The study also sequenced three unrelated non-twin adults: a male aged 18 to 30, a male aged 50 to 60 and a female aged 50 to 60. Miltenyi CD45RO+ enrichment and human naive T-cell isolation kits were used to isolate memory (CD45RO+) and naive T cells from PBMC. The method behind the library was 5' RACE. The instrument was an Illumina HiSeq 2000. A universal primer binding site was added through template switching, and the final cDNA carried a unique molecular identifier so that TCR cDNA molecules could be counted accurately. Specific primers in the conserved constant-segment region were used to synthesize first-strand cDNA for TCR alpha and beta chains. To control for contamination, each cDNA library was double barcoded with a SMART-Mk sample barcode plus Illumina barcodes. TruSeq adapter sequences, together with Illumina sample barcodes, were added in two successive PCR steps. TCR alpha and beta cDNA libraries were sequenced on the Illumina HiSeq platform with custom primers. Concerning the study's data processing: Unique molecular identifiers were extracted from raw reads with MiGEC, and CDR3 positions were determined with MiXCR. For each individual, recombination models were inferred using an EM algorithm with the repgenHMM and IGoR tools. Shared clonotype analysis was performed with the tcR package in R, normalizing sharing by the product of cloneset sizes. Out-of-frame nonproductive sequences were analyzed to study raw recombination free of thymic and clonal selection effects. TCRdb passed the public sequencing reads through fastp at Q25 and MiXCR, retaining productive beta sequences. Each entry merges the rows of one CDR3 protein and shows their most common DNA and genes. None of the V and J calls come from the authors' own analysis; TCRdb made them. In this sample the table shows around 370,000 distinct CDR3 sequences, roughly 9% of which occur a single time. 8% to 10% of the sample is in the top ten clones.

Between the V and J ends, shortened by 0 bases and 5 bases respectively, the junction contains 7 bases. Based on the germline V gene, the CDR1 and CDR2 sequences are SGHDN and FVKESK. Spanning cysteine to phenylalanine, the CDR3 consists of 13 amino acids. The kept DNA is CDR3 alone, 39 bases in frame from the first base. The clonotype was recovered from a woman aged 50 to 65 in good health. Source material: naive T cells sorted from blood. The cell subset or site label of this sample denotes: cells isolated with a human naive T-cell isolation kit. The rearranged segments are TRBV14 and TRBJ1-2; no D gene can be assigned with confidence. The DNA sequence is given as TGTGCCAGCAGCCAAGACAGTCTATATGGCTACACCTTC. This sequence encodes CASSQDSLYGYTF.